A selection of T cell receptor beta chains follows, all from one sample in a study of T cell changes during pregnancy in multiple sclerosis. Method: immunoSEQ multiplex PCR; TCRdb's copy keeps in-frame clones and lacks some. The data contain some 64,000 clones, roughly 87% of them seen just once; the ten biggest clones take up about 2.1%. Sequenced material: peripheral blood, taken in the second trimester of pregnancy. The source is a female donor in good health, enrolled as a control in a pregnancy study. CDR3s include the opening cysteine and the closing phenylalanine or tryptophan. The D gene is left open where the match is weak. Size is stated for part of the rows, as once, few or many counts, or as a class when the clone is expanded.

V gene	J gene	clone size	D gene	CDR3 DNA	CDR3 protein
TRBV2	TRBJ2-7	-	-	TGTGCCAGCAGTGAAGCGACAGGTTTCTCCTACGAGCAGTACTTC	CASSEATGFSYEQYF
TRBV4-2	TRBJ2-1	few	-	TGTGCCAGCAGCCAAGATTATGGCGGGGCCTACAATGAGCAGTTCTTC	CASSQDYGGAYNEQFF
TRBV2	TRBJ1-5	-	-	TGTGCCAGCAGTCGCCGGGACACCTTCTATCAGCCCCAGCATTTT	CASSRRDTFYQPQHF
TRBV7-6	TRBJ1-3	-	-	TGTGCCAGCAGCTTAGTCGGCGGCTCTGGAAACACCATATATTTT	CASSLVGGSGNTIYF
TRBV5-1	TRBJ2-1	-	TRBD1	TGCGCCAGCAGCCTAGGGACAGACAATGAGCAGTTCTTC	CASSLGTDNEQFF
TRBV9	TRBJ2-3	-	-	TGTGCCAGCAGCGCGGGACTTATGTACACAGATACGCAGTATTTT	CASSAGLMYTDTQYF
TRBV6-5	TRBJ2-2	-	TRBD2	TGTGCCAGCAGTTACGGAACTAGCGGGGGAGGGGAGCTGTTTTTT	CASSYGTSGGGELFF
TRBV29-1	TRBJ2-5	-	-	TGCAGCGTCTGGGGCAGGGAGACCCAGTACTTC	CSVWGRETQYF
TRBV28	TRBJ2-7	-	-	TGTGCCAGCAGTTTTAATACAGTATCCTACGAGCAGTACTTC	CASSFNTVSYEQYF
TRBV13	TRBJ1-1	-	-	TGTGCCAGCAGCTTAATGGGTGGGGAGACTGAAGCTTTCTTT	CASSLMGGETEAFF
TRBV7-2	TRBJ1-5	-	-	TGTGCCAGCAGCTTAGCCGCTCCCGGTCAGCCCCAGCATTTT	CASSLAAPGQPQHF
TRBV7-9	TRBJ1-5	once	-	TGTGCCAGCAGCCCGGGATCTCGGGTGGCCCAGCATTTT	CASSPGSRVAQHF
TRBV11-2	TRBJ2-1	-	TRBD2	TGTGCCAGCAGCTCGCTAGCGGGAAAGACCTACAATGAGCAGTTCTTC	CASSSLAGKTYNEQFF
TRBV4-1	TRBJ1-6	-	TRBD1	TGCGCCAGCAGCCAAGAAGGGACAGGGCCAAGGTCACCCCTCCACTTT	CASSQEGTGPRSPLHF
TRBV21-1	TRBJ1-6	-	-	TGTGCCAGCAGCAAAGCGCCGCTCAGTTCACCCCTCCACTTT	CASSKAPLSSPLHF
TRBV19	TRBJ1-1	-	-	TGTGCCAGTAGCCCCCCCCATGGCGGGACTGAAGCTTTCTTT	CASSPPHGGTEAFF
TRBV5-1	TRBJ1-1	-	-	TGCGCCAGCAGCTTAACGTCGGGTGTCACTGAAGCTTTCTTT	CASSLTSGVTEAFF
TRBV5-1	TRBJ1-1	-	-	TGCGCCAGCACCTGGGGACTTTTGAACACTGAAGCTTTCTTT	CASTWGLLNTEAFF
TRBV18	TRBJ1-1	-	-	TGTGCCAGCTCACCTGCCGGGGATGGTCAGGCTTTCTTT	CASSPAGDGQAFF
TRBV18	TRBJ2-7	-	-	TGTGCCAGCTCACCCCTAAGGGGACAAAGAAGCTACGAGCAGTACTTC	CASSPLRGQRSYEQYF
TRBV9	TRBJ2-1	-	TRBD2	TGTGCCAGCAGCCGCCGGGGGGGGTACAATGAGCAGTTCTTC	CASSRRGGYNEQFF
TRBV18	TRBJ2-1	once	TRBD2	TGTGCCAGCTCACCAGCGGGGGGCCCCAATGAGCAGTTCTTC	CASSPAGGPNEQFF
TRBV11-2	TRBJ2-7	-	TRBD2	TGTGCCAGCAGCTCCCCTCGGGGGGGGAGGGAGCAGTACTTC	CASSSPRGGREQYF
TRBV6-4	TRBJ2-1	-	-	TGTGCCAGCAGGAGACAGGCAAACTCCTACAATGAGCAGTTCTTC	CASRRQANSYNEQFF
TRBV5-1	TRBJ2-1	-	TRBD2	TGCGCCAGCAGCTTGCCGGGGGGCTACAATGAGCAGTTCTTC	CASSLPGGYNEQFF
TRBV2	TRBJ2-5	-	TRBD1	TGTGCCAGCAGTTCGGGACAGGGGGCGTTTGAGACCCAGTACTTC	CASSSGQGAFETQYF
TRBV20-1	TRBJ2-4	-	-	TGCAGTGCTAGAGATTATGTCCTTCAGTACTTC	CSARDYVLQYF
TRBV19	TRBJ2-6	-	-	TGTGCCAGTAGTAAACAAGCCGGAGGGCCTGGGGCCAACGTCCTGACTTTC	CASSKQAGGPGANVLTF
TRBV15	TRBJ1-5	-	-	TGTGCCACGATACTCGGGGGGCCGAAACAGCCCCAGCATTTT	CATILGGPKQPQHF
TRBV28	TRBJ2-7	-	TRBD1	TGTGCCAGCAGTCTCCCGACAGGGCAGAACGAGCAGTACTTC	CASSLPTGQNEQYF
TRBV2	TRBJ1-6	-	-	TGTGCCAGCAGACAGGGTGTGGGTAATTCACCCCTCCACTTT	CASRQGVGNSPLHF
TRBV12-5	TRBJ1-1	-	-	TGTGCTAGTGGTTTGGCGAGGGCGACTCACGGGACTGAAGCTTTCTTT	CASGLARATHGTEAFF
TRBV6-1	TRBJ1-2	-	TRBD1	TGTGCCAGCAGCCGCCTACAGGGGTTGTATGGCTACACCTTC	CASSRLQGLYGYTF
TRBV6-5	TRBJ1-1	-	-	TGTGCCAGCAGTTACCAGGGGAACACTGAAGCTTTCTTT	CASSYQGNTEAFF
TRBV29-1	TRBJ2-1	-	-	TGCAGCGTTGAAGATCTAGGGGGGGCACCCAATGAGCAGTTCTTC	CSVEDLGGAPNEQFF
TRBV5-4	TRBJ1-2	once	-	TGTGCCAGCAGCTTGGATGGAGAAGGGGGATACCGCTACACCTTC	CASSLDGEGGYRYTF
TRBV27	TRBJ2-1	-	-	TGTGCCAGCAGTCCCGAACTAGACTCCTACAATGAGCAGTTCTTC	CASSPELDSYNEQFF
TRBV7-8	TRBJ2-3	-	TRBD2	TGTGCCAGCAGCTGGGGACTAGCGGGAGGATCAGATACGCAGTATTTT	CASSWGLAGGSDTQYF
TRBV2	TRBJ1-5	-	TRBD1	TGTGCCAGCAGTGAACAGGGGGGCAATCAGCCCCAGCATTTT	CASSEQGGNQPQHF
TRBV28	TRBJ1-2	-	-	TGTGCCAGCAGGGTAGCCGGGCGGGAGGGTGGCTACACCTTC	CASRVAGREGGYTF
TRBV7-6	TRBJ2-7	-	-	TGTGCCAGCAGCCTCCTGGGCCCCGGCGAGCAGTACTTC	CASSLLGPGEQYF
TRBV30	TRBJ2-7	-	-	TGTGCCTGGAGTCTGGGGGGGGGCGGCGGCTACGAGCAGTACTTC	CAWSLGGGGGYEQYF
TRBV5-1	TRBJ1-2	-	TRBD1	TGCGCCAGCAGCTCCCTGGGGGGACAGAACTATGGCTACACCTTC	CASSSLGGQNYGYTF
TRBV27	TRBJ2-1	-	-	TGTGCCAGCACCCCCCGACAGGCTTCCTACAATGAGCAGTTCTTC	CASTPRQASYNEQFF
TRBV4-1	TRBJ2-3	once	-	TGCGCCAGCAGCCAAGATGAGGTGTACACAGATACGCAGTATTTT	CASSQDEVYTDTQYF
TRBV9	TRBJ2-1	-	TRBD1	TGTGCCAGCAGCGTAGGGACAGGCAAATACAATGAGCAGTTCTTC	CASSVGTGKYNEQFF